The 12 T cell receptor beta chains reported below all come from one sample, sequenced in a study of prognosis after radiotherapy for stage I lung cancer. Two-round multiplex PCR amplified TCR beta CDR3 from genomic DNA. The use of primers specific to each TRBV and TRBJ gene characterized first-round PCR. TCRdb reanalysed the multiplex PCR reads using MiXCR and keeps one entry per CDR3 protein. The sample holds roughly 24,000 distinct CDR3 sequences; roughly 41% are singletons and the top ten take 32%. This material consisted of PBMCs, taken before or after stereotactic body radiation therapy (not recorded which). The receptors here all came from a donor over 45 with non-small cell lung cancer.

This clonotype was detected ten times or more. The chain couples TRBV12-3 or TRBV12-4 to TRBJ2-1; TRBD1 agrees at 7 bases. After removal of 5 bases from V and 4 bases from J, the junction contained 8 bases not matched to a gene. The CDR3 is 15 amino acids. In DNA, the CDR3 is TGTGCCAGCAGTGTCGGGACAGAAAATTACAATGAGCAGTTCTTC. It specifies CASSVGTENYNEQFF.

The table lists this clonotype with many counts. The chain employs TRBV5-1 and TRBJ2-3; tentatively, D is TRBD2 (5 bases). Trimming removed 1 base at V and 0 bases at J, with 9 bases between. Germline V lookup: CDR1 SGHRS, CDR2 YFSETQ. The CDR3 totals 15 residues. CDR3 DNA: TGCGCCAGCAGCTTGAGCGGAGCTAGCACAGATACGCAGTATTTT. Its protein is CASSLSGASTDTQYF.

The V and J genes are TRBV5-1 and TRBJ1-1; D is ambiguous. The CDR3 is made up of 13 amino acids. Between the trimmed V and J ends, which lost 3 bases and 4 bases, there was a span of 10 bases. Germline V gene lookup returns CDR1 SGHRS and CDR2 YFSETQ. The CDR3 region is CASSSTTGTEAFF. DNA for the CDR3: TGCGCCAGCAGCTCGACCACCGGCACTGAAGCTTTCTTT.

This clonotype was counted many times. This chain links TRBV7-2 with TRBJ1-3; D is unresolved. The V and J ends lost 1 base and 3 bases respectively, with 7 bases between them. Germline CDR1 SGHTA, CDR2 FQGNSA. The CDR3 spans 14 residues. The CDR3 reads CASSLEVYGNTIYF. CDR3 nucleotides: TGTGCCAGCAGCTTAGAAGTGTATGGAAACACCATATATTTT.

As for this clonotype: This sequence is one base from a far larger clone and is likely a read error. This chain links TRBV6-6 with TRBJ2-7; 9 nucleotides agree with TRBD2. The CDR3 is 15 amino acids. Per the germline V gene, CDR1 is MNHNY and CDR2 is SVGAGI (reference sequence). The ends lost 10 bases at V and 3 bases at J; junction bases unmatched: 13. The CDR3: CANSYSGSSVYEQYF. The CDR3, as DNA: TGTGCCAACAGCTATAGCGGGAGTAGTGTCTACGAGCAGTACTTC.

This clonotype was detected ten times or more. This chain uses TRBV19 with TRBJ2-7; TRBD1 aligns across 8 bases. The CDR3 consists of 13 residues. Germline loops: CDR1 LNHDA, CDR2 SQIVND (reference sequence). The J segment lost 6 bases and the V segment lost 5 bases, leaving 6 bases of the junction unmatched. For the CDR3, the DNA is TGTGCCAGTAGTTACGGACAGGGCGGCGAGCAGTACTTC. Translating gives CASSYGQGGEQYF.

This clonotype was recorded many times. The chain joins TRBV6-1 to TRBJ1-1; 9 bases fit TRBD1. J was trimmed by 1 base and V by 5 bases; bases with no gene match: 8. This CDR3 comprises 16 residues. Looked up from germline, CDR1 is MNHNS and CDR2 is SASEGT. The CDR3 reads CASSPRGTGWNTEAFF. The CDR3 DNA sequence: TGTGCCAGCAGTCCCCGAGGGACAGGGTGGAACACTGAAGCTTTCTTT.

V and J are TRBV15 and TRBJ2-7; 10 nucleotides match TRBD2. Germline lookup yields CDR1 LNHNV and CDR2 YYDKDF (reference sequence). The CDR3 is 13 amino acids. V dropped 8 bases and J dropped 7; count of bases not matched to a gene: 8. This CDR3 is CATGSLAGEEQYF. The CDR3, as DNA: TGTGCCACCGGTAGCCTAGCGGGAGAGGAGCAGTACTTC.

This clonotype showed up many times. The chain couples TRBV30 to TRBJ2-7; maybe TRBD1 (6 bases). Germline CDR1 is GTSNPN and CDR2 is SVGIG (reference sequence). V dropped 6 bases and J dropped 2 bases, with 23 bases sitting between them. The CDR3 has 16 amino acids. The CDR3 DNA follows: TGTGCCTGTAGAATACCCGGGACACCAATCCCCTACGAGCAGTACTTC. Amino acid sequence: CACRIPGTPIPYEQYF.

This clonotype was seen at least ten times. J is TRBJ2-4 and V is TRBV12-3 or TRBV12-4; D call uncertain. Trimming pared 3 bases from V and 0 bases from J, leaving 12 bases between. This CDR3 is 16 amino acids long. The CDR3 sequence: CASSFGRYQAKNIQYF. CDR3 sequence (DNA): TGTGCCAGCAGTTTTGGAAGGTATCAAGCCAAAAACATTCAGTACTTC.

There are many counts of this clonotype. The genes are TRBV10-3 and TRBJ1-4; a possible D gene is TRBD1 (6 bases). Germline V gene data show CDR1 as ENHRY and CDR2 as SYGVKD. The CDR3 runs to 15 residues. V lost 0 bases, J lost 4 bases, and 9 bases lay in between. The CDR3 reads CAISESSGVNEKLFF. The CDR3 DNA reads as TGTGCCATCAGTGAGTCTTCAGGGGTTAATGAAAAACTGTTTTTT.

This clonotype was seen a few times. A read error is possible here, since a much larger clone lies one base away. The chain couples TRBV6-1 to TRBJ1-1; TRBD1 matches at 9 bases. The V segment lost 5 bases and the J segment 6 bases; nucleotides outside the gene matches: 19. The CDR3 contains 18 residues. CDR1 and CDR2 from the germline V gene are MNHNS and SASEGT. The CDR3 bases are TGTGCCAGCAGTCCCTCCGGACAGGGGAAGGTTTGGTCATCTGAAGCTTTCTTT. It codes for CASSPSGQGKVWSSEAFF.